These 6 T cell receptor beta chains were sequenced from one sample in a study of T-cell memory formation after mild COVID-19. One entry per CDR3 protein, called by TCRdb with MiXCR from the 5' RACE reads. The sample consists of 350,000 to 400,000 distinct CDR3 sequences, around an eighth of them appearing once. The specimen sequenced was PBMCs or a T cell subset sorted from them (not recorded which). The origin of the receptors is a man between 18 and 29 years old who had mild COVID-19 (a few samples of this study predate the infection). Cell type and time point are not known.

This clonotype was seen repeatedly, ten times or more. The chain is built from TRBV12-3 or TRBV12-4 and TRBJ1-1; D is uncertain. V lost 3 bases and J lost 11, with 10 bases in between. The CDR3 covers 11 residues. The CDR3 nucleotides read TGTGCCAGCAGTTTGGCGGCCGGGGCTTTCTTT. This encodes CASSLAAGAFF.

This clonotype was counted only a few times. CDR3 sequence reads: CASSYGHNEQFF. The CDR3 DNA reads TGTGCCAGTAGTTATGGGCACAATGAGCAGTTCTTC. This chain uses TRBV19 with TRBJ2-1; D is undetermined. From germline, CDR1 is LNHDA and CDR2 SQIVND (reference sequence). The V and J ends lost 5 bases and 5 bases respectively, with 7 bases between them. The CDR3 runs 12 residues.

J is TRBJ2-2 and V is TRBV27, with 11 bases lining up with TRBD1. Germline-derived CDR1 and CDR2 are MNHEY and SMNVEV (reference sequence). Germline trimming cut 4 bases from V and 5 bases from J; bases unmatched to any gene: 9. The CDR3 contains 17 residues. For the CDR3, the DNA is TGTGCCAGCAGTTCCCTCCGGACAGGGGGCAGTACCGGGGAGCTGTTTTTT. Translating it yields CASSSLRTGGSTGELFF.

This clonotype was found a few times. The V call is TRBV12-3 or TRBV12-4, the J call TRBJ2-3, with a possible D match to TRBD1 (5 bases). V lost 6 bases and J 10 bases, leaving 11 bases between the germline ends. The CDR3 runs to 11 residues. In DNA, the CDR3 is TGTGCCAGCAGGGTGGGGCCAGCGCAGTATTTT. Protein sequence: CASRVGPAQYF.

This clonotype turned up a few times. This rearrangement joins TRBV7-9 to TRBJ2-3, with a weak D call TRBD1 (6 bases). Trimming stripped 5 bases from V and 9 bases from J, with 15 bases between. CDR1 and CDR2 from the germline V gene are SEHNR and FQNEAQ (reference sequence). The CDR3 length is 13 residues. DNA of the CDR3: TGTGCCAGCAGCCTTCAAACAGGGATAACGCAGTATTTT. This gives the protein CASSLQTGITQYF. The variable domain in full, with the rest retrieved from reference TRBV7-9 and TRBJ2-3, is DTGVSQNPRHKITKRGQNVTFRCDPISEHNRLYWYRQTLGQGPEFLTYFQNEAQLEKSRLLSDRFSAERPKGSFSTLEIQRTEQGDSAMYLCASSLQTGITQYFGPGTRLTVL.

The chain recombines TRBV4-3 with TRBJ1-2; 11 positions agree with TRBD1. J gave up 4 bases and V 2 bases, and 3 bases lay outside the gene matches. CDR3 length equals 15 residues. Germline CDR1 is LGHNA and CDR2 is YSLEER. CDR3 bases: TGCGCCAGCAGCCAACGGACAGGGGGCGGCTATGGCTACACCTTC. This sequence encodes CASSQRTGGGYGYTF.